These T cell receptor beta chains were read from a single sample in a study of T cells in Graves' hyperthyroidism and ophthalmopathy. MiXCR, run by TCRdb on the multiplex PCR reads, gives a single entry per CDR3 protein. The sample has about 180,000 distinct CDR3 sequences, over 7.5% seen once. Sequenced sample: blood. The receptor source for this set is a woman aged 18-29 years with Graves' hyperthyroidism that later progressed to Graves' ophthalmopathy. CDR3s include the opening cysteine and the closing phenylalanine or tryptophan. D genes are given only for firm matches. Clone size appears in some rows only: once, few, many, or a class for an expanded clone.

clone size: many
V gene: TRBV27
J gene: TRBJ1-5
D gene: NA
CDR3 protein: CASSPDPTGHNSNQPQHF
CDR3 DNA: TGTGCCAGCAGTCCCGACCCGACGGGCCACAATAGCAATCAGCCCCAGCATTTT

clone size: many
V gene: TRBV5-1
J gene: TRBJ2-3
D gene: NA
CDR3 protein: CASSLEAVTTDTQYF
CDR3 DNA: TGCGCCAGCAGCTTGGAAGCAGTTACGACAGATACGCAGTATTTT

clone size: many
V gene: TRBV12-5
J gene: TRBJ2-1
D gene: TRBD2
CDR3 protein: CASGLESGGYNEQFF
CDR3 DNA: TGTGCTAGTGGTTTGGAGAGCGGGGGCTACAATGAGCAGTTCTTC

clone size: few
V gene: TRBV15
J gene: TRBJ2-1
D gene: NA
CDR3 protein: CATSRERLEVGEQFF
CDR3 DNA: TGTGCCACCAGCAGAGAGCGACTAGAAGTCGGAGAGCAGTTCTTC

clone size: many
V gene: TRBV9
J gene: TRBJ1-2
D gene: NA
CDR3 protein: CASSGPKGQPNYGYTF
CDR3 DNA: TGTGCCAGCAGCGGACCTAAGGGACAACCTAACTATGGCTACACCTTC

clone size: many
V gene: TRBV20-1
J gene: TRBJ2-3
D gene: TRBD1
CDR3 protein: CSAPGQGQDTQYF
CDR3 DNA: TGCAGTGCCCCCGGACAGGGCCAAGATACGCAGTATTTT

clone size: many
V gene: TRBV30
J gene: TRBJ2-5
D gene: NA
CDR3 protein: CAWSSGRQETQYF
CDR3 DNA: TGTGCCTGGAGTTCTGGACGGCAAGAGACCCAGTACTTC

clone size: NA
V gene: TRBV4-2
J gene: TRBJ2-4
D gene: TRBD1
CDR3 protein: CASSQALGQGFGNIQYF
CDR3 DNA: TGTGCCAGCAGCCAAGCGCTAGGACAGGGTTTCGGAAACATTCAGTACTTC

clone size: many
V gene: TRBV7-9
J gene: TRBJ2-3
D gene: TRBD2
CDR3 protein: CASSYERGRTDTQYF
CDR3 DNA: TGTGCCAGCAGCTACGAGCGGGGGCGCACAGATACGCAGTATTTT

clone size: many
V gene: TRBV18
J gene: TRBJ2-7
D gene: TRBD1
CDR3 protein: CASSPLTGPSYEQYF
CDR3 DNA: TGTGCCAGCTCACCACTGACAGGGCCTTCCTACGAGCAGTACTTC

clone size: few
V gene: TRBV20-1
J gene: TRBJ1-6
D gene: NA
CDR3 protein: CSAIQDSDSPLHF
CDR3 DNA: TGCAGTGCGATCCAGGACAGTGATTCACCCCTCCACTTT

clone size: many
V gene: TRBV18
J gene: TRBJ1-2
D gene: TRBD1
CDR3 protein: CASSPGTGSNYGYTF
CDR3 DNA: TGTGCCAGCTCACCGGGGACAGGGTCCAACTATGGCTACACCTTC

clone size: many
V gene: TRBV14
J gene: TRBJ2-1
D gene: TRBD2
CDR3 protein: CASSQGTLAEIYNEQFF
CDR3 DNA: TGTGCCAGCAGCCAAGGCACACTAGCGGAAATTTACAATGAGCAGTTCTTC

clone size: few
V gene: TRBV6-1
J gene: TRBJ2-3
D gene: TRBD2
CDR3 protein: CASKREELTDTQYF
CDR3 DNA: TGTGCCAGTAAGCGGGAGGAACTCACAGATACGCAGTATTTT

clone size: many
V gene: TRBV6-1
J gene: TRBJ2-3
D gene: TRBD2
CDR3 protein: CASSSPSSLAGGHETQYF
CDR3 DNA: TGTGCCAGCAGTTCACCTTCGTCTCTAGCGGGGGGGCATGAGACGCAGTATTTT

clone size: many
V gene: TRBV6-1
J gene: TRBJ1-5
D gene: NA
CDR3 protein: CASSAGQLSMGNQPQHF
CDR3 DNA: TGTGCCAGCAGTGCCGGACAACTCTCGATGGGCAATCAGCCCCAGCATTTT

clone size: many
V gene: TRBV20-1
J gene: TRBJ1-3
D gene: TRBD1
CDR3 protein: CSARDPDRRNTIYF
CDR3 DNA: TGCAGTGCTAGAGACCCGGACAGGAGAAACACCATATATTTT

clone size: many
V gene: TRBV18
J gene: TRBJ2-3
D gene: NA
CDR3 protein: CASSPPGHTDTQYF
CDR3 DNA: TGTGCCAGCTCACCACCGGGACATACAGATACGCAGTATTTT

clone size: many
V gene: TRBV12-3/TRBV12-4
J gene: TRBJ1-4
D gene: NA
CDR3 protein: CASSLGGGGEKLFF
CDR3 DNA: TGTGCCAGCAGTTTAGGAGGAGGGGGTGAAAAACTGTTTTTT

clone size: NA
V gene: TRBV6-1
J gene: TRBJ1-5
D gene: NA
CDR3 protein: CASRAPAQPQHF
CDR3 DNA: TGTGCCAGCAGGGCCCCGGCTCAGCCCCAGCATTTT

clone size: NA
V gene: TRBV7-9
J gene: TRBJ2-3
D gene: NA
CDR3 protein: CASSFFSTDTQYF
CDR3 DNA: TGTGCCAGCAGCTTTTTCTCTACAGATACGCAGTATTTT

clone size: NA
V gene: TRBV19
J gene: TRBJ2-1
D gene: TRBD1
CDR3 protein: CASTRDRGRGAERFF
CDR3 DNA: TGTGCCAGTACGAGGGACAGGGGGCGGGGGGCTGAGCGGTTCTTC

clone size: many
V gene: TRBV30
J gene: TRBJ1-2
D gene: NA
CDR3 protein: CAWIWGARGYTF
CDR3 DNA: TGTGCCTGGATATGGGGGGCGAGGGGCTACACCTTC

clone size: few
V gene: TRBV5-5
J gene: TRBJ1-2
D gene: NA
CDR3 protein: CASSFLVETANYGYTF
CDR3 DNA: TGTGCCAGCAGCTTCTTAGTTGAGACAGCTAACTATGGCTACACCTTC

clone size: many
V gene: TRBV6-5
J gene: TRBJ2-7
D gene: NA
CDR3 protein: CASSYGGEQYF
CDR3 DNA: TGTGCCAGCAGTTACGGGGGGGAGCAGTACTTC

clone size: few
V gene: TRBV5-5
J gene: TRBJ2-5
D gene: NA
CDR3 protein: CASSLIKLNQETQYF
CDR3 DNA: TGTGCCAGCAGCCTGATAAAACTAAACCAAGAGACCCAGTACTTC

clone size: few
V gene: TRBV27
J gene: TRBJ2-5
D gene: NA
CDR3 protein: CASSFQRKETQYF
CDR3 DNA: TGTGCCAGCAGTTTCCAAAGAAAAGAGACCCAGTACTTC

clone size: NA
V gene: TRBV4-1
J gene: TRBJ2-3
D gene: NA
CDR3 protein: CASSQPQGGGTDTQYF
CDR3 DNA: TGCGCCAGCAGCCAACCACAGGGTGGGGGGACAGATACGCAGTATTTT

clone size: many
V gene: TRBV27
J gene: TRBJ2-3
D gene: TRBD1
CDR3 protein: CASSLDRVSDTQYF
CDR3 DNA: TGTGCCAGCAGTTTGGACAGGGTGTCGGATACGCAGTATTTT

clone size: many
V gene: TRBV6-1
J gene: TRBJ1-2
D gene: NA
CDR3 protein: CASSEHQGGYTF
CDR3 DNA: TGTGCCAGCAGTGAACATCAGGGGGGCTACACCTTC

clone size: many
V gene: TRBV9
J gene: TRBJ2-7
D gene: NA
CDR3 protein: CASSASGTHILGEQYF
CDR3 DNA: TGTGCCAGCAGCGCTTCCGGGACCCACATATTGGGGGAGCAGTACTTC

clone size: many
V gene: TRBV2
J gene: TRBJ1-1
D gene: NA
CDR3 protein: CASSAPEGGGAFF
CDR3 DNA: TGTGCCAGCAGTGCCCCCGAGGGCGGAGGAGCTTTCTTT

clone size: NA
V gene: TRBV9
J gene: TRBJ2-3
D gene: TRBD2
CDR3 protein: CASSGSGGGTDTQYF
CDR3 DNA: TGTGCCAGCAGCGGTAGCGGGGGGGGAACAGATACGCAGTATTTT

clone size: NA
V gene: TRBV20-1
J gene: TRBJ2-7
D gene: TRBD1
CDR3 protein: CSARVDRADEQYF
CDR3 DNA: TGCAGTGCTAGAGTAGACAGGGCGGACGAGCAGTACTTC

clone size: many
V gene: TRBV6-1
J gene: TRBJ1-2
D gene: NA
CDR3 protein: CASSEDLEIANYGYTF
CDR3 DNA: TGTGCCAGCAGTGAGGACCTAGAGATAGCTAACTATGGCTACACCTTC

clone size: many
V gene: TRBV7-8
J gene: TRBJ2-1
D gene: TRBD1
CDR3 protein: CASSLNSNRGFREQFF
CDR3 DNA: TGTGCCAGCAGCTTAAACAGCAACAGGGGGTTTAGGGAGCAGTTCTTC

clone size: many
V gene: TRBV3-1
J gene: TRBJ2-1
D gene: NA
CDR3 protein: CASSQAGPQYNEQFF
CDR3 DNA: TGTGCCAGCAGCCAAGCCGGCCCCCAGTACAATGAGCAGTTCTTC

clone size: many
V gene: TRBV5-1
J gene: TRBJ1-1
D gene: NA
CDR3 protein: CASSPYGQNTEAFF
CDR3 DNA: TGCGCCAGCAGCCCGTATGGACAGAACACTGAAGCTTTCTTT

clone size: NA
V gene: TRBV7-7
J gene: TRBJ2-2
D gene: NA
CDR3 protein: CASSFREPGAGELFF
CDR3 DNA: TGTGCTAGCAGCTTTAGGGAGCCTGGCGCCGGGGAGCTGTTTTTT

clone size: many
V gene: TRBV7-3
J gene: TRBJ2-6
D gene: NA
CDR3 protein: CASSAPLGGIRHSGANVLTF
CDR3 DNA: TGTGCCAGCAGCGCCCCGCTCGGCGGGATCCGACACTCTGGGGCCAACGTCCTGACTTTC

clone size: many
V gene: TRBV29-1
J gene: TRBJ2-7
D gene: NA
CDR3 protein: CSGRDNYEQYF
CDR3 DNA: TGCAGCGGCCGGGACAACTACGAGCAGTACTTC